This T cell receptor (beta chain) was observed in a study of blood T cells in healthy people across ages. Each sample provided at least 6 micrograms of extracted total RNA. The authors ran a second PCR of roughly 7 to 11 cycles using a sample-barcoded 5' primer and a J-beta primer mix. TCRdb re-analysed the 5' RACE reads in MiXCR, keeping a single row per CDR3 protein. The sample has 850,000 to 1,000,000 distinct CDR3 sequences; roughly 50% are singletons. The receptor was isolated from a man in his thirties or forties in good health. The sample comprised blood.

The CDR3 here is CASSGVTEAFF. The CDR3 DNA sequence: TGTGCCAGCAGTGGAGTTACTGAAGCTTTCTTT. The chain couples TRBV27 to TRBJ1-1; D is uncertain. The CDR3 spans 11 residues. The V end lost 5 bases, the J end lost 5 bases, and 6 bases lay between the germline ends. CDR1 and CDR2 from the germline V gene are MNHEY and SMNVEV (reference sequence).